Following are 6 T cell receptor beta chains from one sample sequenced in a study of blood T cell repertoires in COVID-19. Generated by immunoSEQ multiplex PCR, the TCRdb table keeps only in-frame clones and is missing some. The table has some 180,000 clones, 75% to 85% seen once. Sequenced sample: peripheral blood. The source is a middle-aged woman with COVID-19, enrolled during active disease.

The chain is built from TRBV5-1 and TRBJ2-3; 7 positions agree with TRBD2. The germline V gene encodes CDR1 SGHRS and CDR2 YFSETQ. The CDR3 is made up of 16 amino acids. Germline trimming cut 0 bases from V and 0 bases from J; bases unmatched to any gene: 4. The CDR3 region is CASSLGLAHSTDTQYF. In DNA, the CDR3 is TGCGCCAGCAGCTTGGGACTAGCCCATAGCACAGATACGCAGTATTTT.

The table lists this clone with a count of one. The chain couples TRBV7-9 to TRBJ2-5; TRBD2 agrees at 9 bases. CDR1 and CDR2 (germline): SEHNR, FQNEAQ (reference sequence). With V trimmed by 5 bases and J by 2 bases, 9 bases remained unmatched. The CDR3 is made up of 16 amino acids. In DNA, the CDR3 is TGTGCCAGCAGCCGAGGGAGCGGGGGGCCTCAAGAGACCCAGTACTTC. The encoded protein is CASSRGSGGPQETQYF.

The rearrangement links TRBV7-3 to TRBJ1-1, with TRBD1 matching 7 bases. CDR3 length: 14 amino acids. With V trimmed by 5 bases and J by 1 base, 4 bases remained unmatched. CDR1 is SGHTA, CDR2 FQGTGA, per germline. The CDR3 DNA follows: TGTGCCAGCAGCCGACAGGGAGCGAACACTGAAGCTTTCTTT. Its translation is CASSRQGANTEAFF.

The V gene is TRBV5-4, the J gene TRBJ2-5; 10 bases align to TRBD2. V was clipped by 4 bases and J by 4 bases; unmatched bases: 4. Germline V lookup: CDR1 SGHNT, CDR2 YYREEE (reference sequence). The CDR3 totals 14 residues. CDR3: CASSPGLARETQYF. Here the CDR3 DNA reads TGTGCCAGCAGCCCGGGACTAGCGCGAGAGACCCAGTACTTC. Supplemented by reference TRBV5-4 and TRBJ2-5, the full variable domain reads ETGVTQSPTHLIKTRGQQVTLRCSSQSGHNTVSWYQQALGQGPQFIFQYYREEENGRGNFPPRFSGLQFPNYSSELNVNALELDDSALYLCASSPGLARETQYFGPGTRLLVL.

The J gene is TRBJ2-3, the V gene TRBV19; possibly TRBD1 for D (6 bases). Per germline, CDR1 LNHDA and CDR2 SQIVND (reference sequence). Trimming left V 8 bases short and J 0 bases short, with 12 bases between. CDR3 size: 14 residues. CDR3 region: CASEQGSSTDTQYF. The CDR3 coding sequence is TGTGCCAGTGAACAGGGCTCGAGCACAGATACGCAGTATTTT.

This chain links TRBV15 with TRBJ1-5; D is unclear. CDR3 length: 14 residues. The V end was cut by 5 bases, the J end by 1 base, with 9 bases between. Germline lookup yields CDR1 LNHNV and CDR2 YYDKDF (reference sequence). Written as DNA, the CDR3 is TGTGCCACCAGCCCCGGAGGCAGCAATCAGCCCCAGCATTTT. Translated, it gives CATSPGGSNQPQHF. The full variable domain, rest sourced from reference TRBV15 and TRBJ1-5, is DAMVIQNPRYQVTQFGKPVTLSCSQTLNHNVMYWYQQKSSQAPKLLFHYYDKDFNNEADTPDNFQSRRPNTSFCFLDIRSPGLGDTAMYLCATSPGGSNQPQHFGDGTRLSIL.